This T cell receptor beta chain was sequenced for a study of shared clonotypes between healthy human individuals. At the level of the study: The donor pool was made up of a couple of women and three men aged 18 to 49.

A word on this clone: Its antigen is undetermined.

This table comes from immunoSEQ multiplex PCR, and its TCRdb copy is limited to in-frame clones, with some not included. This repertoire shows under 1,100,000 clones, about four fifths found once; its top ten account for under 0.8%. CDR3 size: 13 residues. CDR1 and CDR2 from the germline V gene are SGHAT and FQNNGV. Trimming took off 7 bases at V and 4 bases at J, with 12 bases between the two ends. Study-wide findings and caveats: There were few donors, and this limited the genetic and exposure-history diversity represented.

The TCR originated in a man younger than 35 in good health. Some clones in this sample may be carry-over from other donors' samples. The material sequenced was memory CD4+ T cells from PBMCs. Indicated subset: CD45RA-negative fraction. This chain uses TRBV11-2 with TRBJ2-3, with D tentatively TRBD2 (6 bases). CDR3 nucleotides: TGTGCCAGCACCCTTTCGGGAGCAGATACGCAGTATTTT. It codes for CASTLSGADTQYF.